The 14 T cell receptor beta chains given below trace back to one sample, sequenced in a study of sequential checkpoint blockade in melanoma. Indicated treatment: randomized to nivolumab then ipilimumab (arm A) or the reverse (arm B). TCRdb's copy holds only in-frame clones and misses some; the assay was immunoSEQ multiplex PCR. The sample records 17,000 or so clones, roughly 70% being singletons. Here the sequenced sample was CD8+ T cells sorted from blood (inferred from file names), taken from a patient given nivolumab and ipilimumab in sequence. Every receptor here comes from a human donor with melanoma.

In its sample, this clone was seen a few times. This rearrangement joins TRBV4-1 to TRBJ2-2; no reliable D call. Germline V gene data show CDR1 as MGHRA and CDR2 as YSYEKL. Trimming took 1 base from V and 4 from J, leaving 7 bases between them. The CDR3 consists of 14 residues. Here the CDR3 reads CASSQVSVTGELFF. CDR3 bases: TGCGCCAGCAGCCAAGTCTCAGTCACCGGGGAGCTGTTTTTT.

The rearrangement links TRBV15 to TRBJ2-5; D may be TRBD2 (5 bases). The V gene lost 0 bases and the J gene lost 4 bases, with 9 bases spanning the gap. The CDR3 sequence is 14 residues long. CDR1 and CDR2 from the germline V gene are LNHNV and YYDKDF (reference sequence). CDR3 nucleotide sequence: TGTGCCACCAGCAGAGAGCCCGGAGGAGAGACCCAGTACTTC. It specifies CATSREPGGETQYF.

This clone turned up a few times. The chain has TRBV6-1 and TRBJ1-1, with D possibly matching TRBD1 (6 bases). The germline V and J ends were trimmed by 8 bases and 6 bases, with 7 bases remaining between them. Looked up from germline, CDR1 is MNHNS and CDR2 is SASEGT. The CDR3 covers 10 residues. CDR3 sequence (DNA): TGTGCCAGCGGGACACCTGAAGCTTTCTTT. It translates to CASGTPEAFF.

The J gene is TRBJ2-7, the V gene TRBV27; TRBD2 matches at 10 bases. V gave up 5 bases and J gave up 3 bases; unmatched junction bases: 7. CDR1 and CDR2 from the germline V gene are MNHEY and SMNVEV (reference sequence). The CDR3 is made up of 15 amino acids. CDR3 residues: CASSPSSGGRYEQYF. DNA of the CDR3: TGTGCCAGCAGTCCCTCTAGCGGGGGCCGCTACGAGCAGTACTTC.

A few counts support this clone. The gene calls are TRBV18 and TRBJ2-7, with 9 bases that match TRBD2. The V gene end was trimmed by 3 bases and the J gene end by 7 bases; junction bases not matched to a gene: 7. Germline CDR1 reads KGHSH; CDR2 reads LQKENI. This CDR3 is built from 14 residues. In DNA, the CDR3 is TGTGCCAGCTCACCGGGCGGGGGGGCCCAAGAGCAGTACTTC. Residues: CASSPGGGAQEQYF. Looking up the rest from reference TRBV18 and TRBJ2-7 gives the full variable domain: NAGVMQNPRHLVRRRGQEARLRCSPMKGHSHVYWYRQLPEEGLKFMVYLQKENIIDESGMPKERFSAEFPKEGPSILRIQQVVRGDSAAYFCASSPGGGAQEQYFGPGTRLTVT.

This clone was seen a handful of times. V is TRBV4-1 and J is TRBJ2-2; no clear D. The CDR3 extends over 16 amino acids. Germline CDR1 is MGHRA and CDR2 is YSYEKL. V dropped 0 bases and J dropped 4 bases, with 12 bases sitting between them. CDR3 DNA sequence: TGCGCCAGCAGCCAAGATCTCACAGCCGTCACCGGGGAGCTGTTTTTT. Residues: CASSQDLTAVTGELFF.

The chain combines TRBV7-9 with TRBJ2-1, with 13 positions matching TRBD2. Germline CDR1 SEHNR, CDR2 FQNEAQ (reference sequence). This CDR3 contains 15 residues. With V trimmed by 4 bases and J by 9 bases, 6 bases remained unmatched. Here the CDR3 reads CASSSLAGGLGEQFF. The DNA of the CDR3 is TGTGCCAGCAGCTCACTAGCGGGAGGGCTTGGTGAGCAGTTCTTC.

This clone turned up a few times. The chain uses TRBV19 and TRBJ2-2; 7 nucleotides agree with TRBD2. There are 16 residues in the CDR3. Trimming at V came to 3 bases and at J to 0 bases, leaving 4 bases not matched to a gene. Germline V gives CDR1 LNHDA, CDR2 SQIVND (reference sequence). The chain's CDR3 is CASSILAVSNTGELFF. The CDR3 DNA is TGTGCCAGTAGTATCCTAGCGGTCTCGAACACCGGGGAGCTGTTTTTT.

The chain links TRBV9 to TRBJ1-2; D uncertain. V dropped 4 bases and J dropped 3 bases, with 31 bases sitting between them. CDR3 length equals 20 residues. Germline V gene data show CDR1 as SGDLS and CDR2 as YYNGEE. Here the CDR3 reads CASSHLEGGVGLFPYYGYTF. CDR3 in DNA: TGTGCCAGCAGCCATTTGGAGGGTGGAGTGGGTCTTTTCCCCTACTATGGCTACACCTTC.

CDR3 in DNA: TGTGCCAGCTGGATCGGGGGGGGTCGGGATGAGCAGTTCTTC. It specifies CASWIGGGRDEQFF. The gene calls are TRBV7-2 and TRBJ2-1; TRBD2 agrees at 8 bases. Germline loops: CDR1 SGHTA, CDR2 FQGNSA. The CDR3 loop spans 14 amino acids. Trimming at V came to 8 bases and at J to 8 bases, leaving 11 bases not matched to a gene.

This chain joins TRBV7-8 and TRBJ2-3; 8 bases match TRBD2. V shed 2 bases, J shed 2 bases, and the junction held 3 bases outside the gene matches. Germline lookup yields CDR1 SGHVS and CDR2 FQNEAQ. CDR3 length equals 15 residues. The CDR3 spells CASSLTSGATDTQYF. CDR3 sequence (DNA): TGTGCCAGCAGCTTAACTAGCGGTGCCACAGATACGCAGTATTTT.

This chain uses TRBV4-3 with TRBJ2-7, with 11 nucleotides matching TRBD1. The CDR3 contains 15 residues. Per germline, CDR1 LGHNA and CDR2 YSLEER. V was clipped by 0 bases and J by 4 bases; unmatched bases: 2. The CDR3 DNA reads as TGCGCCAGCAGCCAAGAAGGACAGGGGGCGTACGAGCAGTACTTC. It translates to CASSQEGQGAYEQYF.

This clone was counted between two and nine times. CDR3 DNA: TGTGCCAGCAGCCTGGCTAGCGGGGCGTACAATGAGCAGTTCTTC. Translation gives CASSLASGAYNEQFF. This sequence joins TRBV6-5 and TRBJ2-1; 9 nucleotides match TRBD2. The junction had 7 bases not matched to a gene; V was cut back by 6 bases and J by 4 bases. CDR3 length: 15 amino acids. Germline V gene sequence: CDR1 MNHEY, CDR2 SVGAGI.

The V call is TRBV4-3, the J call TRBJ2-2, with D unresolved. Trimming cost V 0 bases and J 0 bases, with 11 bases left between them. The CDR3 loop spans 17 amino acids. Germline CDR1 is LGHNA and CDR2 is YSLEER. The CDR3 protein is CASSQDVGASNTGELFF. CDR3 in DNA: TGCGCCAGCAGCCAAGATGTGGGCGCCTCGAACACCGGGGAGCTGTTTTTT.